The next 18 T cell receptor beta chains were all read from a single sample in a study of identical twins. TCRdb independently ran MiXCR on the 5' RACE reads; one entry per CDR3 protein. The repertoire holds fewer than 800,000 distinct CDR3 sequences, with 7.1% as singletons. The data also belong to a second study, concerning yellow fever vaccine responses in identical twins.

Source material: PBMCs. The receptors derive from a woman aged 18-29 years in good health.

J is TRBJ2-3 and V is TRBV12-3 or TRBV12-4; 13 bases are a match to TRBD2. V was clipped by 1 base and J by 2 bases; unmatched bases: 3. The CDR3 covers 17 residues. This CDR3 is CASSLGTSGSLTDTQYF. The CDR3 region has the DNA TGTGCCAGCAGTTTAGGGACTAGCGGGAGCCTCACAGATACGCAGTATTTT.

This clonotype was counted only a few times. The chain carries TRBV5-1 and TRBJ1-2; D remains ambiguous. V was shortened by 1 base and J by 2 bases, with 12 bases between the two germline ends. The germline CDR1 and CDR2 sequences are SGHRS and YFSETQ. The CDR3 runs to 15 residues. DNA for the CDR3: TGCGCCAGCAGCTTGTCCGCAGGCGCAAACTATGGCTACACCTTC. Residues: CASSLSAGANYGYTF.

The V and J genes are TRBV27 and TRBJ2-3; 7 bases fit TRBD1. The J segment lost 0 bases and the V segment lost 5 bases, leaving 11 bases of the junction unmatched. This CDR3 spans 17 amino acids. Germline V gene data show CDR1 as MNHEY and CDR2 as SMNVEV (reference sequence). In nucleotides, the CDR3 is TGTGCCAGCAGTCCCCCACGACAGGGTTCTAGCACAGATACGCAGTATTTT. Residues: CASSPPRQGSSTDTQYF.

This clonotype was detected many times. J is TRBJ2-5 and V is TRBV20-1; possibly TRBD1 or TRBD2 for D (5 bases each). The V gene's germline CDR1 is DFQATT and CDR2 SNEGSKA (reference sequence). Trimming stripped 3 bases from V and 5 bases from J, with 13 bases between. This CDR3 has 13 amino acids. The DNA for the CDR3 is TGCAGTGCTAGCGGGGCGGCACGGGAGACCCAGTACTTC. Amino acids: CSASGAARETQYF.

Only a few counts were recorded for this clonotype. J is TRBJ2-5 and V is TRBV28; TRBD2 aligns across 15 bases. The CDR3 contains 14 residues. The ends lost 5 bases at V and 14 bases at J; junction bases unmatched: 9. CDR1 and CDR2 (germline): MDHEN, SYDVKM. This CDR3 reads CASSGPGTSGGNYF. The CDR3 nucleotides are TGTGCCAGCAGTGGCCCCGGGACTAGCGGGGGGAACTACTTC. Using reference TRBV28 and TRBJ2-5 for the parts outside the CDR3, the full variable domain is DVKVTQSSRYLVKRTGEKVFLECVQDMDHENMFWYRQDPGLGLRLIYFSYDVKMKEKGDIPEGYSVSREKKERFSLILESASTNQTSMYLCASSGPGTSGGNYFGPGTRLLVL.

The chain carries TRBV6-5 and TRBJ2-2; weak D call: TRBD1 (5 bases). The CDR3 runs to 17 residues. Germline V CDR1 and CDR2: MNHEY, SVGAGI. V was shortened by 2 bases and J by 0 bases, with 13 bases between the two germline ends. The CDR3: CASSYLSRQSNTGELFF. The CDR3 coding sequence is TGTGCCAGCAGTTACCTGTCGCGACAGTCGAACACCGGGGAGCTGTTTTTT.

There are many counts of this clonotype. The chain links TRBV12-3 or TRBV12-4 to TRBJ2-3; 9 positions match TRBD1. The CDR3 runs 15 residues. Trimming removed 5 bases from V and 5 bases from J; junction bases left unmatched: 8. Here the CDR3 DNA reads TGTGCCAGCAGTCAGGGTAACAGGGGGCAAGATACGCAGTATTTT. Translation: CASSQGNRGQDTQYF.

V is TRBV12-3 or TRBV12-4 and J is TRBJ2-2, with TRBD2 matching 8 bases. Germline trimming cut 6 bases from V and 6 bases from J; bases unmatched to any gene: 9. CDR3 length: 15 residues. The CDR3 sequence: CASRQRELGAGELFF. Written as DNA, the CDR3 is TGTGCCAGCAGGCAGCGGGAGCTTGGTGCCGGGGAGCTGTTTTTT.

This clonotype occurred once. The chain carries TRBV11-2 and TRBJ2-1; 9 bases line up with TRBD1. Germline CDR1 SGHAT, CDR2 FQNNGV. Germline trimming cut 4 bases from V and 8 bases from J; bases unmatched to any gene: 15. CDR3 length: 17 residues. CDR3 in amino acids: CASSYRGGQGIGDEQFF. CDR3 coding DNA: TGTGCCAGCAGCTACCGGGGCGGACAGGGGATTGGGGATGAGCAGTTCTTC.

This clonotype was counted between two and nine times. This rearrangement joins TRBV4-1 to TRBJ1-5; D is unresolved. CDR1 is MGHRA, CDR2 YSYEKL, per germline. Trimming took off 3 bases at V and 1 base at J, with 13 bases between the two ends. This CDR3 has 16 amino acids. The CDR3 protein is CASSQKGPVSNQPQHF. CDR3 nucleotide sequence: TGCGCCAGCAGCCAGAAGGGCCCGGTCAGCAATCAGCCCCAGCATTTT.

At least ten counts were recorded for this clonotype. This chain joins TRBV12-3 or TRBV12-4 and TRBJ2-7; a weak D match, TRBD1 (6 bases). The CDR3 is made up of 14 amino acids. Trimming removed 6 bases from V and 3 bases from J, with 15 bases in between. The CDR3 coding sequence is TGTGCCAGCAGCCTTCGGACAGTCCGCTACGAGCAGTACTTC. It is translated as CASSLRTVRYEQYF.

This clonotype has a count of ten or more. V usage is TRBV25-1 and J usage is TRBJ2-2; 15 nucleotides line up with TRBD2. This CDR3 is 19 amino acids long. After removal of 6 bases from V and 3 bases from J, the junction contained 11 bases not matched to a gene. CDR1 MGHDK and CDR2 SYGVNS come from the germline V gene. The CDR3 spells CASSMTGTSGRWYTGELFF. In DNA form, the CDR3 reads TGTGCCAGCAGCATGACGGGGACTAGCGGGAGGTGGTACACCGGGGAGCTGTTTTTT.

This clonotype came up many times. V gene TRBV5-5 combines with J gene TRBJ2-5; D not certain. CDR1 is SGHKS, CDR2 YYEKEE, per germline (reference sequence). CDR3 length equals 14 residues. The V end lost 4 bases, the J end lost 0 bases, and 10 bases lay between the germline ends. The CDR3 loop reads CASSQEQYQETQYF. Written as DNA, the CDR3 is TGTGCCAGCAGCCAGGAGCAGTACCAAGAGACCCAGTACTTC.

The gene calls are TRBV11-2 and TRBJ1-4; the match to TRBD1 covers 9 bases. J lost 0 bases, V lost 5 bases, and 7 bases had no gene match. The germline CDR1 and CDR2 sequences are SGHAT and FQNNGV. The CDR3 has 17 amino acids. Here the CDR3 DNA reads TGTGCCAGCAGCCCGCGGACAGGGGTTGCAACTAATGAAAAACTGTTTTTT. Translating gives CASSPRTGVATNEKLFF.

This clonotype was seen only a few times. V gene TRBV20-1 combines with J gene TRBJ2-1; 10 nucleotides match TRBD1. CDR3 length: 15 amino acids. Trimming removed 6 bases from V and 3 bases from J; junction bases left unmatched: 8. The germline V gene encodes CDR1 DFQATT and CDR2 SNEGSKA (reference sequence). CDR3 in DNA: TGCAGTGCCACCAAGACAGGGGGCCGCTACAATGAGCAGTTCTTC. It is translated as CSATKTGGRYNEQFF.

J is TRBJ2-1 and V is TRBV6-1; 9 nucleotides match TRBD2. The germline CDR1 and CDR2 sequences are MNHNS and SASEGT. The CDR3 length is 15 residues. The V gene end was trimmed by 2 bases and the J gene end by 4 bases; junction bases not matched to a gene: 3. The CDR3 DNA sequence: TGTGCCAGCAGTGAACCTAGCGGGATTTACAATGAGCAGTTCTTC. It yields the protein CASSEPSGIYNEQFF.

The chain carries TRBV15 and TRBJ2-2, with TRBD2 as a possible D gene (6 bases). Germline CDR1 is LNHNV and CDR2 is YYDKDF (reference sequence). V was pared by 1 base and J by 6 bases, with 12 bases between. The CDR3 is 15 amino acids. The chain's CDR3 is CATSRVLAPAGELFF. CDR3 bases: TGTGCCACCAGCAGAGTACTAGCCCCAGCCGGGGAGCTGTTTTTT.

V is TRBV20-1 and J is TRBJ1-4, with TRBD1 identical over 7 bases. The CDR3 spans 15 residues. Unmatched junction bases numbered 3, after V lost 2 bases and J lost 0 bases. CDR1 is DFQATT, CDR2 SNEGSKA, per germline (reference sequence). The CDR3 DNA sequence: TGCAGTGCTAGAACCGGGACAGCAACTAATGAAAAACTGTTTTTT. This gives the protein CSARTGTATNEKLFF.